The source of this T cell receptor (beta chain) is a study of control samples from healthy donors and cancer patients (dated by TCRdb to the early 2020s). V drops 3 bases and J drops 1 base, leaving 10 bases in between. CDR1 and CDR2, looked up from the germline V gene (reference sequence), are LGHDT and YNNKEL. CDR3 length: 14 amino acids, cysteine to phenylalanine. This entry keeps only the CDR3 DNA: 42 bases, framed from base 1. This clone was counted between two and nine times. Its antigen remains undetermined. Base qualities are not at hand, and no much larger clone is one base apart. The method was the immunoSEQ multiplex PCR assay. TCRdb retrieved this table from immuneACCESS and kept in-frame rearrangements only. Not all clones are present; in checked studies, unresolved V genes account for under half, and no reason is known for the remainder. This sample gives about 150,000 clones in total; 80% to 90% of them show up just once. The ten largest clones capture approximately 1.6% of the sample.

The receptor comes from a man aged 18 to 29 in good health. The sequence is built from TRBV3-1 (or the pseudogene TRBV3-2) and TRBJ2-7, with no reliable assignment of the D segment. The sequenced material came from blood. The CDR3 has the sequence CASSHLQDSYEQYF. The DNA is TGTGCCAGCAGCCATCTCCAAGATTCCTACGAGCAGTACTTC.